The clone carrying this TCR beta chain was found many times. Its antigen remains unidentified. Each cDNA molecule carried a unique molecular identifier. MiXCR, run by TCRdb on the 5' RACE reads, gives a single entry per CDR3 protein. Of tens of thousands of distinct CDR3 sequences in the sample, about 12% were seen once. This entry comes from a study of early T cells in non-severe SARS-CoV-2 infection. Study-level information: From unsorted whole blood, bulk RNA was sequenced, and the chains remained unpaired.

The V and J ends lost 5 bases and 1 base respectively, with 5 bases between them. Germline V gene lookup returns CDR1 MNHEY and CDR2 SVGAGI. This CDR3 is built from 12 residues. The study's findings and limits: Lookups in VDJdb leaned toward anti-spike CD8 responses and missed private and CD4 specificities.

V and J are TRBV6-5 and TRBJ1-1; D is undetermined. This TCR was recovered from an adult who was a healthcare worker with PCR-confirmed SARS-CoV-2 infection or an uninfected control (not recorded which). Sequenced input: whole blood. The CDR3 region has the DNA TGTGCCAGCAGTCCAGGGAACACTGAAGCTTTCTTT. Its protein is CASSPGNTEAFF.